The present TCR beta chain was sequenced within a study of T cell repertoires in cytomegalovirus infection. With V trimmed by 9 bases and J by 4 bases, 3 bases remained unmatched. This CDR3 spans 13 amino acids. TCRdb processed the reads anew with MiXCR; each CDR3 protein has one entry. The sample shows some 590,000 distinct CDR3 sequences, almost 40% of them seen only once. This clonotype was seen more than once but under ten times. Its specificity is not known. This chain links TRBV12-3 or TRBV12-4 with TRBJ2-1; 10 bases match TRBD2. The origin of this receptor is a human donor in good health (CMV status not recorded). Some clones in this sample may be carry-over from other donors' samples. The sequences come from cultured PBMCs, collected from culture after CMV antigen stimulation. CDR3 nucleotides: TGTGCCAGAGAGGGACTAGCGTACAATGAGCAGTTCTTC. It encodes CAREGLAYNEQFF.